The rows below give T cell receptor beta chains drawn from one sample of a study of cytotoxic CD8 clonotypes in ibrutinib-treated CLL. Libraries were prepared by immunoSEQ multiplex PCR; TCRdb keeps only in-frame clonotypes and omits some of them. Of around 40,000 clones listed, 70% are singletons. The sample was PBMCs, taken at disease progression, from a patient treated with ibrutinib. The receptors were sampled from a human donor with chronic lymphocytic leukemia. The CDR3 runs from the conserved cysteine through the conserved F or W. The D gene is left open where the match is weak. Expanded clones get a size class; other rows say once, few or many, or leave the size out.

abundance	v_gene	d_gene	j_gene	CDR3nt	CDR3aa
-	TRBV6-1	-	TRBJ2-7	TGTGCCAGCAGCTTGCGGGAAGAAGTTGAGCAGTACTTC	CASSLREEVEQYF
-	TRBV25-1	TRBD1	TRBJ2-3	TGTGCCAGCAGTGATAGAGGGGGCCGCACAGATACGCAGTATTTT	CASSDRGGRTDTQYF
-	TRBV25-1	TRBD1	TRBJ1-3	TGTGCCAGCAGTTCCCAGGGACAGGCTGGAAACACCATATATTTT	CASSSQGQAGNTIYF
few	TRBV2	-	TRBJ1-1	TGTGCCAGCAGCGCCCTCCGGGACACTGAAGCTTTCTTT	CASSALRDTEAFF
-	TRBV11-2	-	TRBJ1-1	TGTGCCAGCAGCTTAGATACGCCCGCGGGAGGTGAAGCTTTCTTT	CASSLDTPAGGEAFF
-	TRBV27	-	TRBJ2-7	TGTGCCAGCAGGTTGACACAGGGCTACGAGCAGTACTTC	CASRLTQGYEQYF
-	TRBV6-4	-	TRBJ2-2	TGTGCCAGCAGTGACAGGGGTGACACCGGGGAGCTGTTTTTT	CASSDRGDTGELFF
-	TRBV5-1	-	TRBJ1-5	TGCGCCAGCAGCCCGGGAGGAGGGATAAATCAGCCCCAGCATTTT	CASSPGGGINQPQHF
-	TRBV19	TRBD2	TRBJ2-1	TGTGCCAGTAGTATCATAGCGGGAGCGGGCTACAATGAGCAGTTCTTC	CASSIIAGAGYNEQFF
-	TRBV19	TRBD1	TRBJ2-7	TGTGCCAGTAGGGGATCCGGACAGGGGAACCCCTACGAGCAGTACTTC	CASRGSGQGNPYEQYF
-	TRBV11-2	-	TRBJ2-7	TGTGCCAGCAGCTTCGAACGGATCCCCTACGAGCAGTACTTC	CASSFERIPYEQYF
few	TRBV28	TRBD1	TRBJ2-2	TGTGCCAGCAGTACATCCGGGACAGGGGTGTGGACCGGGGAGCTGTTTTTT	CASSTSGTGVWTGELFF